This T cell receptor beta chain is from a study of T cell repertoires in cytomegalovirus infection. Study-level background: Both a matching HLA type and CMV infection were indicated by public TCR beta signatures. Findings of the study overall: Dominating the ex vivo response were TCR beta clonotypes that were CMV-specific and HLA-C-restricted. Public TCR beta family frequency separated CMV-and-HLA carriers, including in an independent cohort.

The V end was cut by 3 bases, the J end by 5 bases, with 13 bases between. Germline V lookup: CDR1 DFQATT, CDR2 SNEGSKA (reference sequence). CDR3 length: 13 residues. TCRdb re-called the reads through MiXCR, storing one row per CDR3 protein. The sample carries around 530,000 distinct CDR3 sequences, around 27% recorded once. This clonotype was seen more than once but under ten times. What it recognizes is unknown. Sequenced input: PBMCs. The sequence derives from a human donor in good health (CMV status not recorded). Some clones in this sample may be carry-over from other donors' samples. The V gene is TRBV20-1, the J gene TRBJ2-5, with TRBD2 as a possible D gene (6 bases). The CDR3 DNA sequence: TGCAGTGCTAGGGGACTGCACATGGAGACCCAGTACTTC. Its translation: CSARGLHMETQYF.